The 11 T cell receptor beta chains presented below share a single source sample, sequenced in a study of blood T cell repertoires in COVID-19. Using immunoSEQ multiplex PCR, the repertoire was profiled, and TCRdb retains in-frame clones only, with some absent. This repertoire shows some 220,000 clones, 70% to 90% found once; its top ten account for less than 15%. Sequenced material: peripheral blood. Receptors originate from a woman aged 18-35 years who had recovered from COVID-19.

This clone appeared a few times. The rearrangement uses TRBV27 and TRBJ1-3; no clear D gene. In germline, CDR1 is MNHEY, CDR2 SMNVEV (reference sequence). Trimming cost V 1 base and J 2 bases, with 21 bases left between them. This CDR3 contains 19 residues. The CDR3 spells CASSLFGPLDSRAGNTIYF. CDR3 bases: TGTGCCAGCAGTTTATTTGGCCCATTAGACTCCAGAGCTGGAAACACCATATATTTT.

This CDR3 reads CASSQVRTGGGTLSGNTIYF. DNA of the CDR3: TGCGCCAGCAGCCAAGTCCGGACAGGGGGAGGAACTCTCTCTGGAAACACCATATATTTT. The chain is built from TRBV4-3 and TRBJ1-3; 10 nucleotides line up with TRBD1. Germline assignment: CDR1 LGHNA and CDR2 YSLEER. This CDR3 spans 20 amino acids. With V trimmed by 1 base and J by 0 bases, 12 bases remained unmatched.

V usage is TRBV5-1 and J usage is TRBJ2-1, with TRBD2 as a possible D gene (6 bases). V was trimmed by 6 bases and J by 9 bases, leaving 16 bases between them. Germline loops: CDR1 SGHRS, CDR2 YFSETQ. The CDR3 is made up of 13 amino acids. CDR3 protein: CASTIGGRIEQFF. In DNA, the CDR3 is TGCGCCAGCACGATCGGGGGTCGAATTGAGCAGTTCTTC.

The CDR3 DNA reads TGTGCCAGTAGTACTCGACAAGGAATCGATGGCTACACCTTC. Translating it yields CASSTRQGIDGYTF. The rearrangement uses TRBV19 and TRBJ1-2; D remains unclear. The CDR3 totals 14 residues. Trimming pared 4 bases from V and 6 bases from J, leaving 15 bases between. Germline V lookup: CDR1 LNHDA, CDR2 SQIVND (reference sequence).

This clone was counted only a few times. This sequence joins TRBV25-1 and TRBJ2-2; maybe TRBD2 (6 bases). Trimming left V 7 bases short and J 6 bases short, with 9 bases between. Germline loops: CDR1 MGHDK, CDR2 SYGVNS. The CDR3 covers 12 residues. The CDR3 nucleotides are TGTGCCAGCACCAGGGAGGCCGGGGAGCTGTTTTTT. Protein: CASTREAGELFF.

V usage is TRBV2 and J usage is TRBJ2-5; 10 nucleotides align to TRBD2. Germline V gives CDR1 SNHLY, CDR2 FYNNEI. V lost 7 bases and J lost 2; bases outside the gene matches: 7. This CDR3 is built from 15 residues. CDR3 nucleotides: TGTGCCAGCACCGAAGCGGGAGGGCCACAAGAGACCCAGTACTTC. This encodes CASTEAGGPQETQYF.

J is TRBJ2-4 and V is TRBV10-3; 8 nucleotides match TRBD1. V shed 3 bases and J 11 bases; nucleotides not matched to a gene: 6. CDR1 and CDR2 from the germline V gene are ENHRY and SYGVKD. CDR3 length equals 13 residues. The CDR3 nucleotides read TGTGCCATCAGTGATCAAGACAGGGGATTTCAGTACTTC. It specifies CAISDQDRGFQYF.

The chain couples TRBV2 to TRBJ1-5; TRBD1 matches 10 bases. With 6 bases clipped from V and 6 bases from J, the junction kept 8 bases outside the gene matches. From germline, CDR1 is SNHLY and CDR2 FYNNEI. The CDR3 has 15 amino acids. This CDR3 is CASSFDRGLGQPQHF. The CDR3 DNA follows: TGTGCCAGCAGCTTCGACAGGGGGCTCGGTCAGCCCCAGCATTTT.

In DNA, the CDR3 is TGTGCCAGCAGCTTGGCGGCGGGAGGTCCCACAGATACGCAGTATTTT. Amino acid sequence: CASSLAAGGPTDTQYF. J is TRBJ2-3 and V is TRBV5-4, with 8 bases aligning to TRBD2. This CDR3 has 16 residues. Germline trimming cut 0 bases from V and 2 bases from J; bases unmatched to any gene: 5. Per the germline V gene, CDR1 is SGHNT and CDR2 is YYREEE (reference sequence).

Note on this clone: The sample holds other DNA sequences that translate to the same CDR3. The V and J genes are TRBV19 and TRBJ2-1; D remains ambiguous. Trimming took 1 base from V and 4 from J, leaving 5 bases between them. The CDR3 totals 13 residues. CDR1 is LNHDA, CDR2 SQIVND, per germline (reference sequence). DNA of the CDR3: TGTGCCAGTAGTATAGGGCTGTACAATGAGCAGTTCTTC. The encoded protein is CASSIGLYNEQFF.

Here the CDR3 DNA reads TGTGCCATCAGGACAGGGGGCAGGGATGAAAAACTGTTTTTT. It codes for CAIRTGGRDEKLFF. This sequence joins TRBV10-3 and TRBJ1-4; TRBD1 agrees at 10 bases. The germline gives CDR1 ENHRY, CDR2 SYGVKD. Trimming took 6 bases from V and 6 from J; bases not matched to a gene: 4. This CDR3 is 14 amino acids long.